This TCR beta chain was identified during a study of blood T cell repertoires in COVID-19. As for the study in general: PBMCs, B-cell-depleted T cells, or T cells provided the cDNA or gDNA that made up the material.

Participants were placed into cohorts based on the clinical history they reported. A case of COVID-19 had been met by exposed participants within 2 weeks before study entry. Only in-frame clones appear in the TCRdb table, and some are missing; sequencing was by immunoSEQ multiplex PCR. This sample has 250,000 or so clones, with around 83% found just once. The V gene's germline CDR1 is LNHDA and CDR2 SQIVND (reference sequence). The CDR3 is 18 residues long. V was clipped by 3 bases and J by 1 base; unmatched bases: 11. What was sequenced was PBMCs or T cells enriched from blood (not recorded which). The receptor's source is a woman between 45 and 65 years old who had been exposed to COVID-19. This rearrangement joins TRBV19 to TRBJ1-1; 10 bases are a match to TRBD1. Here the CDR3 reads CASSIGGTGVLRNTEAFF. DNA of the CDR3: TGTGCCAGTAGTATTGGAGGGACAGGGGTATTAAGGAACACTGAAGCTTTCTTT.